This passage covers 9 T cell receptor beta chains from one sample sequenced in a study of cytomegalovirus exposure and HLA in healthy donors. With 60 Vbeta and 13 Jbeta primers, the PCR was carried out. The table came from immunoSEQ multiplex PCR; TCRdb's copy has only in-frame clones and leaves some out. The profile covers under 150,000 clones, with over 8% appearing a single time and 1.5% to 2% taken by the ten largest. Specimen: PBMCs. Receptor source: a male donor in good health and CMV-seronegative.

The chain links TRBV4-3 to TRBJ1-5; 7 bases are shared with TRBD1. The V segment lost 6 bases and the J segment 0 bases; nucleotides outside the gene matches: 2. Germline V gene data show CDR1 as LGHNA and CDR2 as YSLEER. The CDR3 runs 14 residues. CDR3 loop: CASSGTVSNQPQHF. In DNA form, the CDR3 reads TGCGCCAGCAGTGGGACAGTTAGCAATCAGCCCCAGCATTTT.

This clone was detected a few times. The chain recombines TRBV19 with TRBJ1-3, with a possible D match to TRBD1 (5 bases). Germline V gene sequence: CDR1 LNHDA, CDR2 SQIVND (reference sequence). The CDR3 length is 14 residues. Trimming took 7 bases from V and 2 from J, leaving 12 bases between them. This chain's CDR3 is CASIRGDAGNTIYF. The DNA for the CDR3 is TGTGCCAGTATTCGGGGGGACGCTGGAAACACCATATATTTT.

The V call is TRBV2, the J call TRBJ2-2; D remains unclear. V was trimmed by 4 bases and J by 1 base, leaving 7 bases between them. There are 14 residues in the CDR3. Germline V gene data show CDR1 as SNHLY and CDR2 as FYNNEI. For the CDR3, the DNA is TGTGCCAGCAGTGTTGGCTGGAACACCGGGGAGCTGTTTTTT. Translation gives CASSVGWNTGELFF.

This clone has more than one count but fewer than ten. J is TRBJ2-7 and V is TRBV5-4, with a possible D match to TRBD2 (6 bases). Trimming shortened V by 3 bases and J by 4 bases, and 11 bases separated the two germline ends. Germline-derived CDR1 and CDR2 are SGHNT and YYREEE (reference sequence). The CDR3 covers 13 residues. The DNA for the CDR3 is TGTGCCAGCAGCTGGGGGGAGGAGTACGAGCAGTACTTC. Protein sequence: CASSWGEEYEQYF.

The chain joins TRBV28 to TRBJ2-1, with TRBD1 matching 11 bases. CDR1 is MDHEN, CDR2 SYDVKM, per germline. The length of the CDR3 is 13 residues. J was trimmed by 6 bases and V by 6 bases; bases with no gene match: 1. The CDR3 sequence: CASRGQGGNEQFF. The CDR3, as DNA: TGTGCCAGCAGGGGACAGGGGGGCAATGAGCAGTTCTTC.

This clone was recorded a few times. The V and J genes are TRBV9 and TRBJ2-3; 16 nucleotides line up with TRBD2. Trimming cost V 4 bases and J 2 bases; bases outside gene matches: 4. Germline CDR1 reads SGDLS; CDR2 reads YYNGEE. The CDR3 spans 17 residues. The CDR3 DNA follows: TGTGCCAGCAGCTCCGGGACTAGCGGGGGGGCCACAGATACGCAGTATTTT. It specifies CASSSGTSGGATDTQYF.

This rearrangement joins TRBV21-1 to TRBJ1-1. TRBV21-1 represents a pseudogene. CDR3 length: 14 residues. Here the CDR3 DNA reads TGTGCCAGCAGCCCCGGGGGAGAGTGGGCTGAAGCTTTCTTT. Translated, it gives CASSPGGEWAEAFF.

This chain uses TRBV13 with TRBJ1-1, with 8 bases matching TRBD1. Per the germline V gene, CDR1 is PRHDT and CDR2 is FYEKMQ (reference sequence). Losses at the gene ends were 5 bases for V and 6 bases for J; bases not matched to a gene: 11. This CDR3 spans 15 amino acids. DNA for the CDR3: TGTGCCAGCAGCCAAGTTTCCGGGACAGGAGCTGAAGCTTTCTTT. Translated: CASSQVSGTGAEAFF.

This clone has just a few counts. The rearrangement uses TRBV27 and TRBJ2-7; no definite D call. This CDR3 contains 14 residues. Germline V lookup: CDR1 MNHEY, CDR2 SMNVEV (reference sequence). Trimming stripped 2 bases from V and 3 bases from J, with 11 bases between. CDR3 loop: CASSLNGFYYEQYF. DNA of the CDR3: TGTGCCAGCAGTTTAAACGGGTTTTACTACGAGCAGTACTTC.